The next 31 T cell receptor beta chains were all read from a single sample in a study of blood T cells in healthy people across ages. With a J-beta primer mix and a sample-barcoded 5' primer, a second PCR ran roughly 6 to 11 cycles. Each CDR3 protein gets one entry after TCRdb re-called the 5' RACE reads with MiXCR. The sample shows roughly 1,500,000 distinct CDR3 sequences, roughly a third of them seen only once. Sequencing was performed on blood. The receptors come from a woman younger than 45 in good health.

On this clonotype itself: The junction does not match germline at one end; this may be a read error. V usage is TRBV9 and J usage is TRBJ2-1; D gene uncertain. The CDR3 is made up of 15 amino acids. CDR1 SGDLS and CDR2 YYNGEE come from the germline V gene. The DNA for the CDR3 is TGTGCCAGCAGCCTTGATGGGAACTCCTACGATGAGCAGTTCTTC. It is translated as CASSLDGNSYDEQFF.

This clonotype appeared a few times. V usage is TRBV6-1 and J usage is TRBJ2-5; unclear D gene. Trimming stripped 4 bases from V and 5 bases from J, with 11 bases between. The CDR3 length is 13 residues. Germline CDR1 MNHNS, CDR2 SASEGT. The CDR3 DNA is TGTGCCAGCAGTGGACCTAGGTTCGAGACCCAGTACTTC. Protein: CASSGPRFETQYF.

This clonotype appeared a few times. The chain joins TRBV12-3 or TRBV12-4 to TRBJ1-2; possibly TRBD1 for D (5 bases). Trimming took 4 bases from V and 8 from J, leaving 14 bases between them. The CDR3 is 13 residues long. For the CDR3, the DNA is TGTGCCAGCAGTTCCGGGACGCCCCACGGCTACACCTTC. Residues: CASSSGTPHGYTF.

This clonotype appeared many times. The J gene is TRBJ2-5, the V gene TRBV6-4; no definite D call. Germline V gene lookup returns CDR1 MRHNA and CDR2 SNTAGT. This CDR3 contains 10 residues. V was shortened by 9 bases and J by 5 bases, with 7 bases between the two germline ends. In DNA form, the CDR3 reads TGTGCCAGTGCCGTGGAGACCCAGTACTTC. Translating gives CASAVETQYF.

Remarks on this clonotype: This may come from a read error, since a much larger clone is one base off. The chain has TRBV5-5 and TRBJ2-5; 8 nucleotides align to TRBD1. Matching the DNA end better, TRBJ2-7 makes the J call doubtful. CDR1 is SGHKS and CDR2 is YYEKEE in the germline V gene (reference sequence). The length of the CDR3 is 12 residues. Here the CDR3 reads CAGRRQGYEQYF. DNA of the CDR3: TGTGCCGGCAGACGACAGGGGTACGAGCAGTACTTC.

This chain uses TRBV6-1 with TRBJ2-1; TRBD1 might be the D (6 bases). Germline values: CDR1 MNHNS, CDR2 SASEGT. Trimming took 6 bases from V and 1 from J, leaving 10 bases between them. The CDR3 has 14 residues. The DNA for the CDR3 is TGTGCCAGCAGGGGGGACACGTCCTACAATGAGCAGTTCTTC. Amino acid sequence: CASRGDTSYNEQFF.

The chain has TRBV27 and TRBJ1-2, with 8 bases lining up with TRBD1. V was clipped by 5 bases and J by 7 bases; unmatched bases: 9. This CDR3 contains 14 residues. In germline, CDR1 is MNHEY, CDR2 SMNVEV (reference sequence). For the CDR3, the DNA is TGTGCCAGCAGTATAGACAGGGGCGGGAGTGGCTACACCTTC. Its translation is CASSIDRGGSGYTF.

The genes are TRBV14 and TRBJ2-3; D unresolved. Germline CDR1 SGHDN, CDR2 FVKESK. The CDR3 is made up of 16 amino acids. Trimming pared 3 bases from V and 0 bases from J, leaving 13 bases between. CDR3 loop: CASSQKASTSTDTQYF. The CDR3 DNA sequence: TGTGCCAGCAGCCAGAAAGCGAGCACTAGCACAGATACGCAGTATTTT.

This clonotype has just a few counts. The V gene is TRBV4-2, the J gene TRBJ1-5; D remains ambiguous. V lost 1 base, J lost 7 bases, and 8 bases lay in between. The CDR3 has 13 amino acids. Germline V gene data show CDR1 as LGHNA and CDR2 as YNFKEQ. The CDR3 here is CASSQGPEQPQHF. As DNA, the CDR3 is TGTGCCAGCAGCCAAGGCCCCGAACAGCCCCAGCATTTT.

This clonotype was counted between two and nine times. The rearrangement joins TRBV6-8 to TRBJ2-7, with a weak D call TRBD1 (5 bases). This CDR3 is 16 amino acids long. V was shortened by 2 bases and J by 3 bases, with 17 bases between the two germline ends. CDR1 and CDR2 (germline): MNHGY, SAAAGT. CDR3 sequence: CASSYTDAGSHYEQYF. The CDR3 coding sequence is TGTGCCAGCAGTTACACCGATGCAGGGTCTCACTACGAGCAGTACTTC.

The V gene is TRBV9, the J gene TRBJ2-7; D call uncertain. Germline CDR1 and CDR2: SGDLS and YYNGEE. V was cut by 4 bases and J by 6 bases, with 20 bases left in between. CDR3 length: 15 amino acids. CDR3 sequence reads: CASSPKGGSGGEQYF. CDR3 coding DNA: TGTGCCAGCAGCCCGAAAGGTGGATCAGGTGGCGAGCAGTACTTC.

This chain joins TRBV10-3 and TRBJ1-1; 7 bases fit TRBD1. Germline V gene lookup returns CDR1 ENHRY and CDR2 SYGVKD. The J segment lost 1 base and the V segment lost 0 bases, leaving 5 bases of the junction unmatched. This CDR3 has 16 residues. The CDR3 sequence is CAISESGGGPNTEAFF. In DNA, the CDR3 is TGTGCCATCAGTGAGTCAGGAGGGGGCCCGAACACTGAAGCTTTCTTT.

The chain carries TRBV5-6 and TRBJ1-1; 9 bases line up with TRBD1. The CDR3 length is 15 residues. Germline CDR1 reads SGHDT; CDR2 reads YYEEEE. V was pared by 3 bases and J by 4 bases, with 7 bases of the junction left unmatched. CDR3 coding DNA: TGTGCCAGCAGCTCGTTAGGGACAGGGACCACTGAAGCTTTCTTT. Its protein is CASSSLGTGTTEAFF.

J is TRBJ2-3 and V is TRBV5-1, with D possibly being TRBD2 (6 bases). The CDR3 sequence is 15 residues long. Between the trimmed V and J ends, which lost 3 bases and 2 bases, there was a span of 13 bases. Germline V gene lookup returns CDR1 SGHRS and CDR2 YFSETQ. The CDR3 reads CASSSGGIPTDTQYF. The CDR3 DNA is TGCGCCAGCAGCTCCGGCGGGATTCCCACAGATACGCAGTATTTT.

The rearrangement joins TRBV18 to TRBJ1-1; no clear D. The germline gives CDR1 KGHSH, CDR2 LQKENI. The CDR3 sequence is 14 residues long. V was shortened by 3 bases and J by 1 base, with 9 bases between the two germline ends. For the CDR3, the DNA is TGTGCCAGCTCACCGTCTACATGGAACACTGAAGCTTTCTTT. Translating it yields CASSPSTWNTEAFF.

The V call is TRBV29-1, the J call TRBJ1-2, with 7 bases fitting TRBD1. The germline gives CDR1 SQVTM, CDR2 ANQGSEA. There are 11 residues in the CDR3. V gave up 6 bases and J gave up 4 bases; unmatched junction bases: 2. CDR3 coding DNA: TGCAGCGTGACAGGGACCTATGGCTACACCTTC. It is translated as CSVTGTYGYTF.

The chain uses TRBV6-6 and TRBJ2-1; 7 nucleotides match TRBD2. The CDR3 consists of 13 residues. J lost 5 bases, V lost 10 bases, and 8 bases had no gene match. The germline gives CDR1 MNHNY, CDR2 SVGAGI (reference sequence). The CDR3 nucleotides are TGTGCCACCTCACGGGACTATAACAATGAGCAGTTCTTC. It specifies CATSRDYNNEQFF.

This clonotype was counted only a few times. The chain has TRBV25-1 and TRBJ2-1; TRBD2 might be the D (7 bases). V was clipped by 6 bases and J by 4 bases, with 16 bases between them. The germline V gene encodes CDR1 MGHDK and CDR2 SYGVNS. This CDR3 comprises 15 residues. The CDR3 is CASRTTGRAYNEQFF. The DNA for the CDR3 is TGTGCCAGCAGGACCACAGGGAGGGCATACAATGAGCAGTTCTTC.

On this clonotype itself: A read error may be the cause here, since a much bigger clone is one base away. V is TRBV20-1 and J is TRBJ2-1, with TRBD2 identical over 12 bases. This CDR3 contains 17 residues. Germline CDR1 reads DFQATT; CDR2 reads SNEGSKA (reference sequence). The CDR3 sequence is CSARDALAGGPYNDQFF. In DNA, the CDR3 is TGCAGTGCTAGAGATGCACTAGCGGGAGGTCCCTACAATGATCAGTTCTTC.

This clonotype has only a few counts. The genes are TRBV20-1 and TRBJ2-6; 9 bases fit TRBD1. There are 16 residues in the CDR3. Germline CDR1 reads DFQATT; CDR2 reads SNEGSKA (reference sequence). V dropped 1 base and J dropped 4; count of bases not matched to a gene: 5. CDR3 sequence: CSARVTGGSGANVLTF. The CDR3 DNA reads TGCAGTGCTAGAGTTACAGGGGGCTCCGGGGCCAACGTCCTGACTTTC.

This clonotype has a handful of counts. The V and J genes are TRBV28 and TRBJ2-1; D unclear. V lost 6 bases to trimming and J lost 8 bases, with 8 bases between them. The CDR3 spans 11 residues. Looked up from germline, CDR1 is MDHEN and CDR2 is SYDVKM. CDR3 nucleotide sequence: TGTGCCAGCAGAAATCACTATGAGCAGTTCTTC. It translates to CASRNHYEQFF.

V gene TRBV18 combines with J gene TRBJ2-1; weak D call: TRBD2 (6 bases). Trimming left V 2 bases short and J 8 bases short, with 7 bases between. Germline values: CDR1 KGHSH, CDR2 LQKENI. The CDR3 extends over 12 amino acids. As DNA, the CDR3 is TGTGCCAGCTCACCATGGAGGGATGAGCAGTTCTTC. This translates into CASSPWRDEQFF.

There are a few counts of this clonotype. The chain carries TRBV6-5 and TRBJ2-1, with TRBD2 matching 7 bases. This CDR3 contains 15 residues. The V gene's germline CDR1 is MNHEY and CDR2 SVGAGI. After removal of 2 bases from V and 0 bases from J, the junction contained 1 base not matched to a gene. The CDR3 protein is CASSYGGGSYNEQFF. CDR3 coding DNA: TGTGCCAGCAGTTACGGCGGGGGCTCCTACAATGAGCAGTTCTTC.

This clonotype was seen more than once but under ten times. The V gene is TRBV27, the J gene TRBJ2-1; 12 bases agree with TRBD2. The length of the CDR3 is 14 residues. Trimming removed 5 bases from V and 6 bases from J; junction bases left unmatched: 2. Germline V gives CDR1 MNHEY, CDR2 SMNVEV (reference sequence). The CDR3 sequence: CASSRGLAGNEQFF. Written as DNA, the CDR3 is TGTGCCAGCAGTCGGGGACTAGCGGGCAATGAGCAGTTCTTC.

This chain joins TRBV20-1 and TRBJ1-2, with D possibly being TRBD1 (5 bases). The CDR3 has 13 amino acids. Germline CDR1 reads DFQATT; CDR2 reads SNEGSKA (reference sequence). Trimming left V 0 bases short and J 8 bases short, with 13 bases between. This chain's CDR3 is CSARDWGARGYTF. Written as DNA, the CDR3 is TGCAGTGCTAGAGATTGGGGCGCCCGGGGCTACACCTTC.

This clonotype was observed a handful of times. This sequence joins TRBV13 and TRBJ2-7, with 7 bases identical to TRBD1. Germline lookup yields CDR1 PRHDT and CDR2 FYEKMQ (reference sequence). CDR3 length: 12 residues. CDR3 sequence (DNA): TGTGCTCCAGCAGGGGGTTCCTACGAGCAGTACTTC. Encoded protein: CAPAGGSYEQYF. Complete variable domain (other parts from reference TRBV13 and TRBJ2-7): AAGVIQSPRHLIKEKRETATLKCYPIPRHDTVYWYQQGPGQDPQFLISFYEKMQSDKGSIPDRFSAQQFSDYHSELNMSSLELGDSALYFCAPAGGSYEQYFGPGTRLTVT.

This chain uses TRBV13 with TRBJ1-2, with 9 bases lining up with TRBD1. The CDR3 is made up of 15 amino acids. With V trimmed by 3 bases and J by 3 bases, 5 bases remained unmatched. Looked up from germline, CDR1 is PRHDT and CDR2 is FYEKMQ (reference sequence). The CDR3 reads CASSLGQGNHYGYTF. CDR3 DNA: TGTGCCAGCAGCTTGGGACAGGGTAATCACTATGGCTACACCTTC. Combining the CDR3 with reference TRBV13 and TRBJ1-2 gives the whole variable domain AAGVIQSPRHLIKEKRETATLKCYPIPRHDTVYWYQQGPGQDPQFLISFYEKMQSDKGSIPDRFSAQQFSDYHSELNMSSLELGDSALYFCASSLGQGNHYGYTFGSGTRLTVV.

The rearrangement uses TRBV12-3 or TRBV12-4 and TRBJ2-4; perhaps D is TRBD1 or TRBD2 (5 bases each). With 5 bases removed from V and 13 bases from J, the gap between germline ends came to 15 bases. The CDR3 is 12 residues long. The CDR3 DNA reads as TGTGCCAGCAGTCCACTTGAAGGGGAGCAGTACTTC. Translating gives CASSPLEGEQYF.

This clonotype was counted only a few times. The chain carries TRBV10-3 and TRBJ2-7; maybe TRBD2 (5 bases). Trimming pared 0 bases from V and 5 bases from J, leaving 20 bases between. The germline gives CDR1 ENHRY, CDR2 SYGVKD. The CDR3 loop spans 17 amino acids. This CDR3 reads CAISESRVGGFRHEQYF. The CDR3 nucleotides are TGTGCCATCAGTGAGTCGAGAGTAGGCGGGTTCCGCCACGAGCAGTACTTC.

A note on this clonotype: The junction departs from the called germline gene at one end, perhaps through a read error. The chain has TRBV3-1 and TRBJ1-2; 7 nucleotides line up with TRBD1. Per germline, CDR1 LGHDT and CDR2 YNNKEL (reference sequence). The CDR3 consists of 14 residues. In nucleotides, the CDR3 is TGTGCCAGCAGCGAAGAGACAGGGTACTCGAGCTACACCTTC. This codes for CASSEETGYSSYTF.

The chain has TRBV28 and TRBJ2-7; a weak D match, TRBD1 (6 bases). This CDR3 has 15 residues. Germline values: CDR1 MDHEN, CDR2 SYDVKM. The V end lost 6 bases, the J end lost 6 bases, and 21 bases lay between the germline ends. CDR3: CASSLGGRRLAEQYF. CDR3 nucleotide sequence: TGTGCCAGCAGCCTAGGGGGACGGAGGCTTGCCGAGCAGTACTTC.